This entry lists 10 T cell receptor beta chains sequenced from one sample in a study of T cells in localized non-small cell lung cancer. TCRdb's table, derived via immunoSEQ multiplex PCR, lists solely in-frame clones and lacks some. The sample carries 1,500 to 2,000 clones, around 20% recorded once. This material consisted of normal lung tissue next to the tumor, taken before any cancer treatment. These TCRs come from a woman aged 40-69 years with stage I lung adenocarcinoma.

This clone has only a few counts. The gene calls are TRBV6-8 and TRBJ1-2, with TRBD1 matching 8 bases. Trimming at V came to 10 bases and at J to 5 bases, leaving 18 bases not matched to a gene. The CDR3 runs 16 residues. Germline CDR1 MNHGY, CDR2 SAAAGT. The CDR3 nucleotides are TGTGCCATCCCTTTGAATGGGAGGACAGGGCTTTATGGCTACACCTTC. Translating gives CAIPLNGRTGLYGYTF.

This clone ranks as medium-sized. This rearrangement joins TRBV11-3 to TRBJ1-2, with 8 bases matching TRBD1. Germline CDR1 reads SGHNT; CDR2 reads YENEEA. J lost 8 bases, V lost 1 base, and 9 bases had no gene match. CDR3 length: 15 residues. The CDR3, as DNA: TGTGCCAGCAGCTTAGGAGGGACAGGAGGGGAAGGCTACACCTTC. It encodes CASSLGGTGGEGYTF.

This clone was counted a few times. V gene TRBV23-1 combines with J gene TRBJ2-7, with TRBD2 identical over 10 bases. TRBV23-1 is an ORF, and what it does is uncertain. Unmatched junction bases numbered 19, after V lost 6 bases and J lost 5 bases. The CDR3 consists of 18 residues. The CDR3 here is CASSQDILAGESKDEQYF. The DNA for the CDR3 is TGCGCCAGCAGCCAAGATATCCTAGCGGGGGAGTCGAAGGACGAGCAGTACTTC.

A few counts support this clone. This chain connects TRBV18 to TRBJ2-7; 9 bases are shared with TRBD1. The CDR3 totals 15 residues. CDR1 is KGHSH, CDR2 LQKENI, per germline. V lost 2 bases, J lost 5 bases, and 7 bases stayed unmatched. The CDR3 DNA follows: TGTGCCAGCTCACCATCCCCGGGACAGGGAAACGAGCAGTACTTC. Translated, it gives CASSPSPGQGNEQYF.

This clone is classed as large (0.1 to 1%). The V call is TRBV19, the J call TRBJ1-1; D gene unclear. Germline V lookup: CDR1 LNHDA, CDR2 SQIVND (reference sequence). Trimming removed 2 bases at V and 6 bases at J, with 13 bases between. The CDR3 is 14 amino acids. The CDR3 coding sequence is TGTGCCAGTAGTATAAGGACGGCGGTCGCTGAAGCTTTCTTT. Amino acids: CASSIRTAVAEAFF.

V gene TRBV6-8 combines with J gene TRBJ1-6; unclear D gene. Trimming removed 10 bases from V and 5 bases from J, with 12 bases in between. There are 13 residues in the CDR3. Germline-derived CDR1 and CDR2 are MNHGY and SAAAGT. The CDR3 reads CAIQVLNNSPLHF. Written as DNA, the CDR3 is TGTGCCATCCAGGTTTTGAATAATTCACCCCTCCACTTT.

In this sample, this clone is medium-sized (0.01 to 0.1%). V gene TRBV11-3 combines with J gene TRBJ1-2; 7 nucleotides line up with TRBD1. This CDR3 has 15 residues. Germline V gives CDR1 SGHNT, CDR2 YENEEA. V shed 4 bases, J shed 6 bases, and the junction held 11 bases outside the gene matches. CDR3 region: CASSSRTGGYNGYTF. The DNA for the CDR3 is TGTGCCAGCAGCTCGAGGACAGGTGGATATAATGGCTACACCTTC.

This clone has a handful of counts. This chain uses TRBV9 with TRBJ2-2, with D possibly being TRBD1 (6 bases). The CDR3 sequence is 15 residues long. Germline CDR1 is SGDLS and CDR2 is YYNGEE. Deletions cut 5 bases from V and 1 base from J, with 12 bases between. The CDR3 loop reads CASSERDKNTGELFF. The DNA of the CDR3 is TGTGCCAGCAGTGAAAGGGACAAGAACACCGGGGAGCTGTTTTTT.

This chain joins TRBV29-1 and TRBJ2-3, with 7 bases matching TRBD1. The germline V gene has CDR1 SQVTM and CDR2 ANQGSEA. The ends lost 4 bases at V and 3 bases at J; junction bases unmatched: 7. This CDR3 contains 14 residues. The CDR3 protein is CSVVRQGGTDTQYF. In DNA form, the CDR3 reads TGCAGCGTTGTAAGACAGGGTGGAACAGATACGCAGTATTTT.

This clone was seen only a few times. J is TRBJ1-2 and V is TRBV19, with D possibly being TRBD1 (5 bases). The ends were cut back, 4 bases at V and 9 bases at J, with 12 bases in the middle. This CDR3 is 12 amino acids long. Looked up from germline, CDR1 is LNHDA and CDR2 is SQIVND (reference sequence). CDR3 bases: TGTGCCAGTAGTACGGGGGTCTACAGCTACACCTTC. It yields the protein CASSTGVYSYTF.